A selection of T cell receptor beta chains follows, all from one sample in a study of blood T cell repertoires in COVID-19. Profiled with immunoSEQ multiplex PCR; TCRdb holds only in-frame clones, not every one. Of 180,000 or so clones listed, around 85% are singletons. The specimen was peripheral blood. The source of these receptors is a woman older than 75 with acute or convalescent COVID-19. CDR3s include the opening cysteine and the closing phenylalanine or tryptophan. The order of the fields is V gene, J gene, clone size, D gene, CDR3 protein, CDR3 DNA. D genes are given only for firm matches. Where a row states a size, it is once, few, many or the class of an expanded clone; other rows omit it.

v_call: TRBV3-1/TRBV3-2; j_call: TRBJ2-7; clone_size: few; d_call: TRBD2; cdr3_aa: CASSQGGSHYEQYF; cdr3_nt: TGTGCCAGCAGCCAAGGCGGGAGCCACTACGAGCAGTACTTC
v_call: TRBV7-3; j_call: TRBJ2-7; clone_size: NA; d_call: TRBD2; cdr3_aa: CASSSGLAGVEQYF; cdr3_nt: TGTGCCAGCAGCTCAGGACTAGCGGGAGTCGAGCAGTACTTC
v_call: TRBV5-1; j_call: TRBJ1-3; clone_size: once; d_call: TRBD1; cdr3_aa: CASSLDGGQGRNTIYF; cdr3_nt: TGCGCCAGCAGCTTGGATGGGGGACAGGGGAGAAACACCATATATTTT
v_call: TRBV10-1; j_call: TRBJ2-1; clone_size: NA; d_call: TRBD2; cdr3_aa: CASSFNAGGLAEQFF; cdr3_nt: TGCGCCAGCAGTTTTAACGCGGGGGGCTTAGCTGAGCAGTTCTTC
v_call: TRBV7-2; j_call: TRBJ2-3; clone_size: once; d_call: TRBD2; cdr3_aa: CASRVSGGAGNTQYF; cdr3_nt: TGTGCCAGCAGGGTCAGCGGGGGGGCCGGGAATACGCAGTATTTT
v_call: TRBV19; j_call: TRBJ2-7; clone_size: NA; d_call: TRBD2; cdr3_aa: CASSIDISSGQQVRYEQYF; cdr3_nt: TGTGCCAGTAGTATAGATATTTCTAGCGGGCAACAAGTCCGCTACGAGCAGTACTTC
v_call: TRBV10-1; j_call: TRBJ1-1; clone_size: few; d_call: NA; cdr3_aa: CASSEGAQAEAFF; cdr3_nt: TGCGCCAGCAGTGAGGGGGCACAGGCTGAAGCTTTCTTT
v_call: TRBV5-1; j_call: TRBJ2-3; clone_size: NA; d_call: TRBD2; cdr3_aa: CASSLASGPDTQYF; cdr3_nt: TGCGCCAGCAGCTTGGCTAGCGGGCCGGATACGCAGTATTTT
v_call: TRBV6-6; j_call: TRBJ2-7; clone_size: NA; d_call: TRBD2; cdr3_aa: CASSPTTGMGLALRPYEQYF; cdr3_nt: TGTGCCAGCAGCCCCACGACGGGGATGGGACTAGCGCTTCGCCCCTACGAGCAGTACTTC
v_call: TRBV19; j_call: TRBJ1-5; clone_size: NA; d_call: TRBD1; cdr3_aa: CASSRTGFGEQPQHF; cdr3_nt: TGTGCCAGTAGCCGGACAGGGTTCGGAGAGCAGCCCCAGCATTTT
v_call: TRBV5-1; j_call: TRBJ1-1; clone_size: NA; d_call: NA; cdr3_aa: CASSLDINTEAFF; cdr3_nt: TGCGCCAGCAGCTTGGATATAAACACTGAAGCTTTCTTT
v_call: TRBV9; j_call: TRBJ2-7; clone_size: NA; d_call: TRBD2; cdr3_aa: CASSAGSGSYEQYF; cdr3_nt: TGTGCCAGCAGCGCCGGTAGCGGGAGCTACGAGCAGTACTTC
v_call: TRBV12-3/TRBV12-4; j_call: TRBJ1-3; clone_size: once; d_call: NA; cdr3_aa: CASNPGNTIYF; cdr3_nt: TGTGCCAGCAATCCCGGGAACACCATATATTTT
v_call: TRBV5-6; j_call: TRBJ1-6; clone_size: NA; d_call: NA; cdr3_aa: CASSLGRQSNSPLHF; cdr3_nt: TGTGCCAGCAGCTTGGGGAGACAGTCTAATTCACCCCTCCACTTT
v_call: TRBV18; j_call: TRBJ2-1; clone_size: NA; d_call: NA; cdr3_aa: CASSLRGDSYNEQFF; cdr3_nt: TGTGCCAGCTCACTCCGTGGAGACTCCTACAATGAGCAGTTCTTC
v_call: TRBV6-2/TRBV6-3; j_call: TRBJ2-7; clone_size: NA; d_call: NA; cdr3_aa: CASSYEGEQYF; cdr3_nt: TGTGCCAGCAGTTACGAGGGCGAGCAGTACTTC
v_call: TRBV24-1; j_call: TRBJ2-2; clone_size: NA; d_call: TRBD2; cdr3_aa: CATARPGLAATGELFF; cdr3_nt: TGTGCCACCGCCCGACCGGGACTAGCGGCGACCGGGGAGCTGTTTTTT
v_call: TRBV2; j_call: TRBJ1-1; clone_size: once; d_call: NA; cdr3_aa: CASRGGAKAEAFF; cdr3_nt: TGTGCCAGCAGAGGAGGGGCCAAGGCTGAAGCTTTCTTT
v_call: TRBV5-6; j_call: TRBJ2-7; clone_size: NA; d_call: TRBD2; cdr3_aa: CASSLAAGLVVYEQYF; cdr3_nt: TGTGCCAGCAGCTTGGCCGCGGGACTAGTGGTCTACGAGCAGTACTTC
v_call: TRBV2; j_call: TRBJ1-5; clone_size: NA; d_call: TRBD1; cdr3_aa: CASSGQGYNQPQHF; cdr3_nt: TGTGCCAGCTCGGGACAGGGCTACAATCAGCCCCAGCATTTT
v_call: TRBV11-2; j_call: TRBJ1-4; clone_size: NA; d_call: NA; cdr3_aa: CASSENRDEKLFF; cdr3_nt: TGTGCCAGCAGCGAGAACAGGGACGAAAAACTGTTTTTT
v_call: TRBV7-2; j_call: TRBJ1-4; clone_size: NA; d_call: TRBD1; cdr3_aa: CASSLAWGQANEKLFF; cdr3_nt: TGTGCCAGCAGCTTAGCGTGGGGACAGGCTAATGAAAAACTGTTTTTT
v_call: TRBV6-6; j_call: TRBJ2-5; clone_size: NA; d_call: NA; cdr3_aa: CASVSSAGSETQYF; cdr3_nt: TGTGCCAGCGTCTCTAGCGCCGGGTCGGAGACCCAGTACTTC
v_call: TRBV29-1; j_call: TRBJ1-2; clone_size: NA; d_call: NA; cdr3_aa: CSVEGSLGGGYTF; cdr3_nt: TGCAGCGTCGAGGGTTCATTAGGGGGTGGCTACACCTTC
v_call: TRBV10-3; j_call: TRBJ1-5; clone_size: once; d_call: NA; cdr3_aa: CAISESPRQPQHF; cdr3_nt: TGTGCCATCAGTGAGTCCCCGCGGCAGCCCCAGCATTTT
v_call: TRBV6-5; j_call: TRBJ1-2; clone_size: NA; d_call: NA; cdr3_aa: CASSLWRSANYGYTF; cdr3_nt: TGTGCCAGCAGTTTGTGGAGATCAGCTAACTATGGCTACACCTTC
v_call: TRBV3-1/TRBV3-2; j_call: TRBJ2-7; clone_size: NA; d_call: NA; cdr3_aa: CASSLASYEQYF; cdr3_nt: TGTGCCAGCAGCCTAGCTTCCTACGAGCAGTACTTC
v_call: TRBV19; j_call: TRBJ2-3; clone_size: few; d_call: NA; cdr3_aa: CASSRSGTEVTQYF; cdr3_nt: TGTGCCAGTAGTCGTAGCGGCACGGAAGTTACGCAGTATTTT
v_call: TRBV19; j_call: TRBJ2-3; clone_size: NA; d_call: NA; cdr3_aa: CASRPGAEHTDTQYF; cdr3_nt: TGTGCCAGCCGGCCTGGGGCCGAACACACAGATACGCAGTATTTT
v_call: TRBV7-2; j_call: TRBJ2-3; clone_size: few; d_call: NA; cdr3_aa: CASSPRAGSRDTQYF; cdr3_nt: TGTGCCAGCAGCCCCCGGGCAGGGTCCAGAGATACGCAGTATTTT
v_call: TRBV2; j_call: TRBJ1-2; clone_size: NA; d_call: TRBD1; cdr3_aa: CATGQGHYGYTF; cdr3_nt: TGTGCCACCGGACAGGGGCACTATGGCTACACCTTC
v_call: TRBV19; j_call: TRBJ2-3; clone_size: NA; d_call: TRBD2; cdr3_aa: CASSILQPGLAGGPRPDTQYF; cdr3_nt: TGTGCCAGTAGTATCCTTCAGCCGGGACTAGCGGGGGGGCCTCGCCCAGATACGCAGTATTTT
v_call: TRBV7-9; j_call: TRBJ2-7; clone_size: NA; d_call: NA; cdr3_aa: CASRGWRGPLGEQYF; cdr3_nt: TGTGCCAGCAGAGGGTGGCGGGGGCCTCTAGGCGAGCAGTACTTC
v_call: TRBV9; j_call: TRBJ2-5; clone_size: NA; d_call: NA; cdr3_aa: CASASGQETQYF; cdr3_nt: TGTGCCAGCGCGAGCGGGCAAGAGACCCAGTACTTC
v_call: TRBV10-3; j_call: TRBJ1-3; clone_size: NA; d_call: NA; cdr3_aa: CAISPTGNSGNTIYF; cdr3_nt: TGTGCCATCAGCCCTACAGGGAACTCTGGAAACACCATATATTTT
v_call: TRBV29-1; j_call: TRBJ1-1; clone_size: NA; d_call: NA; cdr3_aa: CSVSRGNTEAFF; cdr3_nt: TGCAGCGTTTCCAGGGGAAACACTGAAGCTTTCTTT
v_call: TRBV15; j_call: TRBJ1-1; clone_size: few; d_call: TRBD1; cdr3_aa: CATSKDRWNTEAFF; cdr3_nt: TGTGCCACCAGCAAGGACAGGTGGAACACTGAAGCTTTCTTT
v_call: TRBV10-3; j_call: TRBJ2-3; clone_size: NA; d_call: TRBD2; cdr3_aa: CAIHSGTSGGRTDTQYF; cdr3_nt: TGTGCCATTCATTCGGGGACTAGCGGGGGACGCACAGATACGCAGTATTTT
v_call: TRBV5-6; j_call: TRBJ1-6; clone_size: NA; d_call: NA; cdr3_aa: CASSRRRPEIYNSPLHF; cdr3_nt: TGTGCCAGCAGTCGAAGGCGGCCGGAAATTTATAATTCACCCCTCCACTTT
v_call: TRBV29-1; j_call: TRBJ1-4; clone_size: NA; d_call: TRBD1; cdr3_aa: CSARQGIEKLFF; cdr3_nt: TGCAGCGCCCGACAGGGGATTGAAAAACTGTTTTTT
v_call: TRBV5-4; j_call: TRBJ1-4; clone_size: NA; d_call: TRBD1; cdr3_aa: CASSQGQGGTNEKLFF; cdr3_nt: TGTGCCAGCAGCCAAGGACAGGGGGGGACTAATGAAAAACTGTTTTTT
v_call: TRBV5-4; j_call: TRBJ1-6; clone_size: NA; d_call: TRBD1; cdr3_aa: CASSLGQGINSPLHF; cdr3_nt: TGTGCCAGCAGCCTGGGACAGGGGATAAATTCACCCCTCCACTTT
v_call: TRBV7-2; j_call: TRBJ2-5; clone_size: NA; d_call: NA; cdr3_aa: CASSLFPGSQETQYF; cdr3_nt: TGTGCCAGCAGCTTATTCCCTGGCAGCCAAGAGACCCAGTACTTC
v_call: TRBV6-5; j_call: TRBJ2-5; clone_size: NA; d_call: NA; cdr3_aa: CASSYSDSPAGTQYF; cdr3_nt: TGTGCCAGCAGTTACTCGGACTCACCCGCAGGGACCCAGTACTTC
v_call: TRBV4-2; j_call: TRBJ1-1; clone_size: once; d_call: NA; cdr3_aa: CASSQEPGNTEAFF; cdr3_nt: TGTGCCAGCAGCCAAGAACCGGGGAACACTGAAGCTTTCTTT
v_call: TRBV29-1; j_call: TRBJ2-2; clone_size: NA; d_call: NA; cdr3_aa: CSVRGGENTGELFF; cdr3_nt: TGCAGCGTCCGCGGCGGGGAGAACACCGGGGAGCTGTTTTTT
v_call: TRBV7-3; j_call: TRBJ2-3; clone_size: NA; d_call: TRBD2; cdr3_aa: CASSSRLAEASTDTQYF; cdr3_nt: TGTGCCAGCAGCTCCCGACTAGCGGAGGCAAGCACAGATACGCAGTATTTT
v_call: TRBV6-5; j_call: TRBJ2-5; clone_size: NA; d_call: NA; cdr3_aa: CASSYGQGGGETQYF; cdr3_nt: TGTGCCAGCAGTTACGGCCAGGGTGGTGGAGAGACCCAGTACTTC
v_call: TRBV25-1; j_call: TRBJ1-1; clone_size: NA; d_call: TRBD1; cdr3_aa: CASRGTGGNTEAFF; cdr3_nt: TGTGCCAGCAGGGGGACAGGAGGAAACACTGAAGCTTTCTTT
v_call: TRBV5-4; j_call: TRBJ1-4; clone_size: NA; d_call: NA; cdr3_aa: CASRQTPEGEKLFF; cdr3_nt: TGTGCCAGCAGACAAACTCCGGAGGGTGAAAAACTGTTTTTT
v_call: TRBV7-2; j_call: TRBJ2-5; clone_size: once; d_call: NA; cdr3_aa: CASSLGRGSQETQYF; cdr3_nt: TGTGCCAGCAGCTTGGGGAGGGGGAGTCAAGAGACCCAGTACTTC
v_call: TRBV5-8; j_call: TRBJ1-2; clone_size: NA; d_call: NA; cdr3_aa: CASSLEQWRLMHGYTF; cdr3_nt: TGTGCCAGCAGCTTGGAGCAGTGGCGGTTGATGCATGGCTACACCTTC
v_call: TRBV20-1; j_call: TRBJ1-6; clone_size: NA; d_call: TRBD1; cdr3_aa: CSASYRGHGNSPLHF; cdr3_nt: TGCAGTGCTAGTTACAGGGGGCACGGTAATTCACCCCTCCACTTT
v_call: TRBV6-6; j_call: TRBJ1-5; clone_size: few; d_call: NA; cdr3_aa: CASSYGRSNQPQHF; cdr3_nt: TGTGCCAGCAGTTATGGCAGGAGCAATCAGCCCCAGCATTTT
v_call: TRBV19; j_call: TRBJ2-7; clone_size: once; d_call: NA; cdr3_aa: CASSRQVDTSYEQYF; cdr3_nt: TGTGCCAGTAGTAGACAGGTCGATACGTCCTACGAGCAGTACTTC
v_call: TRBV9; j_call: TRBJ1-1; clone_size: NA; d_call: NA; cdr3_aa: CASSPPVGGSTEAFF; cdr3_nt: TGTGCCAGCAGCCCCCCCGTGGGGGGGAGCACTGAAGCTTTCTTT
v_call: TRBV19; j_call: TRBJ1-5; clone_size: NA; d_call: TRBD1; cdr3_aa: CASTPTGSSNQPQHF; cdr3_nt: TGTGCCAGTACCCCGACAGGGTCAAGCAATCAGCCCCAGCATTTT
v_call: TRBV5-1; j_call: TRBJ2-3; clone_size: NA; d_call: NA; cdr3_aa: CASSLSTGGTDTQYF; cdr3_nt: TGCGCCAGCAGCCTATCCACCGGGGGCACAGATACGCAGTATTTT
v_call: TRBV27; j_call: TRBJ1-4; clone_size: NA; d_call: NA; cdr3_aa: CASSLAGMATNEKLFF; cdr3_nt: TGTGCCAGCAGTTTAGCGGGGATGGCAACTAATGAAAAACTGTTTTTT